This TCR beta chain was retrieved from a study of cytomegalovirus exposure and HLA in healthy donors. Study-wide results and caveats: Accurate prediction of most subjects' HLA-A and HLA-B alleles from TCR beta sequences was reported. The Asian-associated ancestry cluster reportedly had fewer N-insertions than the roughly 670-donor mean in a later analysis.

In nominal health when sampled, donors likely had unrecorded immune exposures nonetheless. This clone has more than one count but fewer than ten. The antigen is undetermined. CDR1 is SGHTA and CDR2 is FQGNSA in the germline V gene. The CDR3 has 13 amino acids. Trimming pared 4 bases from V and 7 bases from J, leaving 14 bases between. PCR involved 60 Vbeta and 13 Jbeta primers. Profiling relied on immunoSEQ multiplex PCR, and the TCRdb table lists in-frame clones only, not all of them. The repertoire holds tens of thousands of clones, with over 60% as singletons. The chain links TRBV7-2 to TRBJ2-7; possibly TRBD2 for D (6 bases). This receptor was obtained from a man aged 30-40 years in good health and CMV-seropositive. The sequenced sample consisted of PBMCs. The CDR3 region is CASSSSDYSEQYF. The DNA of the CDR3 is TGTGCCAGCAGCTCCTCGGACTACTCGGAGCAGTACTTC.